One and the same sample provided the 10 T cell receptor beta chains below, sequenced in a study of blood T cell repertoires in COVID-19. Clones were sequenced by immunoSEQ multiplex PCR, and TCRdb holds only the in-frame ones, with some missing. This table has some 100,000 clones, around 90% appearing once. Sequenced sample: peripheral blood. All receptors derive from a human donor in a cohort sampled during active COVID-19.

The rearrangement uses TRBV6-2 or TRBV6-3 and TRBJ1-1; D may be TRBD1 (6 bases). This CDR3 contains 11 residues. Germline V lookup: CDR1 MNHEY, CDR2 SVGEGT. V lost 5 bases and J 9 bases, leaving 10 bases between the germline ends. The CDR3: CASSRDTQAFF. The CDR3 DNA reads TGTGCCAGCAGTCGGGACACCCAAGCTTTCTTT.

The chain carries TRBV15 and TRBJ2-7, with 9 bases matching TRBD1. V trimming: 1 base; J trimming: 4 bases; junction bases outside the gene matches: 5. The CDR3 totals 15 residues. The germline V gene has CDR1 LNHNV and CDR2 YYDKDF (reference sequence). CDR3: CATSRGGTGFYEQYF. The CDR3 nucleotides are TGTGCCACCAGCAGAGGCGGGACAGGGTTTTACGAGCAGTACTTC.

The chain combines TRBV6-6 with TRBJ2-1; 7 bases line up with TRBD1. Germline V lookup: CDR1 MNHNY, CDR2 SVGAGI (reference sequence). The junction had 7 bases not matched to a gene; V was cut back by 5 bases and J by 12 bases. The CDR3 has 12 residues. CDR3 protein: CASSVRDRVQFF. CDR3 in DNA: TGTGCCAGCAGTGTCCGGGACAGAGTGCAGTTCTTC.

The chain joins TRBV7-2 to TRBJ1-1; D remains unclear. Germline values: CDR1 SGHTA, CDR2 FQGNSA. The CDR3 runs to 13 residues. Trimming removed 5 bases at V and 5 bases at J, with 12 bases between. DNA for the CDR3: TGTGCCAGCAGCAACCCAGCGGGGACTGAAGCTTTCTTT. Translating gives CASSNPAGTEAFF.

This chain joins TRBV19 and TRBJ1-4; D not resolved. Germline CDR1 reads LNHDA; CDR2 reads SQIVND (reference sequence). V lost 4 bases, J lost 0 bases, and 9 bases lay in between. The CDR3 runs to 15 residues. The CDR3 DNA is TGTGCCAGTAGTAGCGTCTCCACAACTAATGAAAAACTGTTTTTT. Translated, it gives CASSSVSTTNEKLFF.

The chain employs TRBV27 and TRBJ2-7; 9 nucleotides line up with TRBD2. CDR1 and CDR2 (germline): MNHEY, SMNVEV (reference sequence). The CDR3 consists of 16 residues. The V and J ends lost 2 bases and 6 bases, in that order; junction bases with no gene match: 11. CDR3 DNA: TGTGCCAGCAGTTTACGCCCTGCGGGAGGGTTTGGCGAGCAGTACTTC. Translated: CASSLRPAGGFGEQYF.

DNA for the CDR3: TGTGCCAGCAGTTACGGAGCCTCGGGAGGCTCCTACGAGCAGTACTTC. It encodes CASSYGASGGSYEQYF. The chain carries TRBV6-5 and TRBJ2-7, with TRBD2 identical over 7 bases. This CDR3 is 16 amino acids long. Germline trimming cut 2 bases from V and 0 bases from J; bases unmatched to any gene: 7. CDR1 is MNHEY and CDR2 is SVGAGI in the germline V gene.

This chain uses TRBV25-1 with TRBJ2-7; a possible D gene is TRBD2 (6 bases). CDR1 MGHDK and CDR2 SYGVNS come from the germline V gene. V lost 6 bases, J lost 6 bases, and 15 bases lay in between. The CDR3 contains 13 residues. CDR3 sequence (DNA): TGTGCCAGCAGAGGGACTTCTTCGGGCGAGCAGTACTTC. Its protein is CASRGTSSGEQYF.

The J gene is TRBJ1-5, the V gene TRBV7-2, with D perhaps TRBD1 (5 bases). There are 13 residues in the CDR3. Germline CDR1 is SGHTA and CDR2 is FQGNSA. Trimming pared 2 bases from V and 6 bases from J, leaving 8 bases between. CDR3 region: CASSLPGGQPQHF. The CDR3 coding sequence is TGTGCCAGCAGCTTACCCGGGGGTCAGCCCCAGCATTTT. The whole variable domain, filled in from reference TRBV7-2 and TRBJ1-5, reads GAGVSQSPSNKVTEKGKDVELRCDPISGHTALYWYRQSLGQGLEFLIYFQGNSAPDKSGLPSDRFSAERTGGSVSTLTIQRTQQEDSAVYLCASSLPGGQPQHFGDGTRLSIL.

This clone occurred a few times. V is TRBV30 and J is TRBJ1-2, with 7 bases identical to TRBD1. With 5 bases clipped from V and 1 base from J, the junction kept 10 bases outside the gene matches. Germline CDR1 is GTSNPN and CDR2 is SVGIG (reference sequence). The CDR3 is 15 residues long. The CDR3 sequence: CAWGDRPTRNYGYTF. The CDR3 DNA is TGTGCCTGGGGGGACAGACCCACGCGTAACTATGGCTACACCTTC.